The 22 T cell receptor beta chains below were found in one sample sequenced in a study of CD8+ T cells in alopecia areata. Investigators isolated RNA and reverse transcribed it into cDNA to act as the sequencing template. Method: immunoSEQ multiplex PCR; TCRdb's copy keeps in-frame clones and lacks some. The sample comprises about 160,000 clones, approximately 45% of which are singletons, and 6.5% to 7.5% rests with the top ten. Sequencing used CD4+ T cells sorted from blood. These receptors all come from a human donor with alopecia areata.

This clone was observed a few times. Additional DNA sequences in this sample encode the identical CDR3. The V gene is TRBV20-1, the J gene TRBJ2-5, with D hard to call. V was cut by 3 bases and J by 5 bases, with 7 bases left in between. The CDR3 totals 11 residues. The V gene's germline CDR1 is DFQATT and CDR2 SNEGSKA (reference sequence). CDR3 region: CSASPGETQYF. The CDR3 DNA follows: TGCAGTGCTAGCCCCGGGGAGACCCAGTACTTC.

This clone was observed a handful of times. This CDR3 is also generated by other DNA sequences in the sample. The rearrangement links TRBV29-1 to TRBJ2-5; TRBD2 matches at 7 bases. V dropped 3 bases and J dropped 5; count of bases not matched to a gene: 9. The CDR3 is 14 amino acids. Germline loops: CDR1 SQVTM, CDR2 ANQGSEA. The CDR3 protein is CSVDPGRPAETQYF. CDR3 DNA: TGCAGCGTTGACCCCGGGAGGCCCGCGGAGACCCAGTACTTC.

This clone was counted a few times. This chain links TRBV6-6 with TRBJ2-3; D unresolved. Trimming removed 6 bases from V and 3 bases from J, with 4 bases in between. In germline, CDR1 is MNHNY, CDR2 SVGAGI (reference sequence). This CDR3 region has 11 residues. The CDR3 region is CASSPTDTQYF. CDR3 coding DNA: TGTGCCAGCAGCCCTACAGATACGCAGTATTTT.

This sequence joins TRBV7-9 and TRBJ1-2; D gene unclear. Germline values: CDR1 SEHNR, CDR2 FQNEAQ (reference sequence). There are 14 residues in the CDR3. The germline V and J ends were trimmed by 5 bases and 5 bases, with 15 bases remaining between them. Here the CDR3 reads CASSTITVQYGYTF. CDR3 nucleotide sequence: TGTGCCAGCAGCACGATCACAGTTCAATATGGCTACACCTTC.

In this sample, this clone turned up a few times. This chain links TRBV28 with TRBJ2-7, with D hard to call. CDR1 and CDR2 from the germline V gene are MDHEN and SYDVKM. V lost 0 bases, J lost 6 bases, and 6 bases lay in between. CDR3 size: 12 residues. CDR3 in amino acids: CASSLWAAEQYF. The CDR3 DNA reads TGTGCCAGCAGTTTATGGGCCGCCGAGCAGTACTTC.

The chain is built from TRBV30 and TRBJ2-5, with 11 bases matching TRBD2. V shed 0 bases, J shed 6 bases, and the junction held 9 bases outside the gene matches. CDR1 is GTSNPN and CDR2 is SVGIG in the germline V gene (reference sequence). There are 16 residues in the CDR3. The CDR3 region has the DNA TGTGCCTGGAGTGTACGAACTAGCGGGAGTGGAAAGACCCAGTACTTC. It is translated as CAWSVRTSGSGKTQYF.

The chain is built from TRBV5-1 and TRBJ2-7; 13 bases fit TRBD2. Germline V lookup: CDR1 SGHRS, CDR2 YFSETQ. V lost 4 bases to trimming and J lost 5 bases; unmatched junction nucleotides: 15. The length of the CDR3 is 18 residues. The CDR3 DNA reads TGCGCCAGCAGCCCCTGGGGGACTAGCGGGACCGGGGGTCACGAGCAGTACTTC. This encodes CASSPWGTSGTGGHEQYF.

In regard to this clone: The same CDR3 can be traced to other DNA sequences in this sample. CDR3: CSVERRQNTEAFF. The CDR3 DNA is TGCAGCGTTGAGAGACGCCAGAACACTGAAGCTTTCTTT. The chain carries TRBV29-1 and TRBJ1-1; D gene unclear. The CDR3 contains 13 residues. CDR1 is SQVTM, CDR2 ANQGSEA, per germline. With 3 bases removed from V and 1 base from J, the gap between germline ends came to 9 bases.

The sample holds a few counts of this clone. The V call is TRBV7-9, the J call TRBJ2-5, with 13 nucleotides matching TRBD2. Germline assignment: CDR1 SEHNR and CDR2 FQNEAQ (reference sequence). The CDR3 has 16 residues. After removal of 3 bases from V and 2 bases from J, the junction contained 3 bases not matched to a gene. CDR3 residues: CASSFRLAGGQETQYF. CDR3 sequence (DNA): TGTGCCAGCAGCTTCCGACTAGCGGGAGGACAAGAGACCCAGTACTTC.

This clone was seen more than once but under ten times. This may arise from a read error, as a much more abundant clone is one base away. The gene calls are TRBV11-2 and TRBJ2-5; D unresolved. V dropped 1 base and J dropped 4 bases, with 1 base sitting between them. This CDR3 is built from 11 residues. CDR1 SGHAT and CDR2 FQNNGV come from the germline V gene. CDR3: CASSLAETQYF. The CDR3, as DNA: TGTGCCAGCAGCTTAGCAGAGACCCAGTACTTC.

V is TRBV28 and J is TRBJ2-1; TRBD2 aligns across 7 bases. With 6 bases clipped from V and 6 bases from J, the junction kept 5 bases outside the gene matches. Germline loops: CDR1 MDHEN, CDR2 SYDVKM. This CDR3 is built from 13 residues. CDR3 residues: CASRSGTTNEQFF. CDR3 DNA: TGTGCCAGCAGATCTGGGACTACCAATGAGCAGTTCTTC.

In this sample, this clone turned up a few times. The CDR3 region is CASSHTGTDRPTKQYF. For the CDR3, the DNA is TGCGCCAGCAGTCACACCGGGACAGACCGTCCTACGAAGCAGTACTTC. The chain joins TRBV23-1 to TRBJ2-7, with TRBD1 matching over 7 bases. TRBV23-1 is classed as an ORF, of uncertain function. J was trimmed by 8 bases and V by 3 bases; bases with no gene match: 16. The CDR3 runs to 16 residues.

The rearrangement uses TRBV5-1 and TRBJ1-2, with 9 bases lining up with TRBD1. The CDR3 contains 13 residues. V lost 2 bases, J lost 7 bases, and 3 bases stayed unmatched. CDR1 is SGHRS, CDR2 YFSETQ, per germline. Written as DNA, the CDR3 is TGCGCCAGCAGCTTAGGGACAGGGTTTGGCTACACCTTC. This codes for CASSLGTGFGYTF.

V gene TRBV14 combines with J gene TRBJ1-2, with D uncertain. Trimming stripped 4 bases from V and 5 bases from J, with 11 bases between. Germline V lookup: CDR1 SGHDN, CDR2 FVKESK. This CDR3 region has 13 residues. The CDR3 nucleotides are TGTGCCAGCAGCCCAGCGAACCCATATGGCTACACCTTC. It codes for CASSPANPYGYTF.

This clone was seen only a few times. The gene calls are TRBV2 and TRBJ2-4; 8 positions agree with TRBD1. The CDR3 length is 15 residues. The ends lost 3 bases at V and 2 bases at J; junction bases unmatched: 3. Germline V gene data show CDR1 as SNHLY and CDR2 as FYNNEI. The CDR3 sequence is CASSEDRATKNIQYF. CDR3 sequence (DNA): TGTGCCAGCAGTGAGGACAGGGCAACCAAAAACATTCAGTACTTC.

The chain joins TRBV18 to TRBJ2-4, with 7 nucleotides matching TRBD2. The CDR3 covers 16 residues. Germline V CDR1 and CDR2: KGHSH, LQKENI. J was trimmed by 0 bases and V by 3 bases; bases with no gene match: 5. The CDR3 here is CASSPFGGGAKNIQYF. CDR3 nucleotide sequence: TGTGCCAGCTCACCTTTCGGCGGGGGAGCCAAAAACATTCAGTACTTC.

J is TRBJ1-2 and V is TRBV7-9; 10 positions agree with TRBD1. There are 15 residues in the CDR3. Germline values: CDR1 SEHNR, CDR2 FQNEAQ (reference sequence). V gave up 5 bases and J gave up 8 bases; unmatched junction bases: 11. The CDR3 loop is CASSNDRGRVGGYTF. The CDR3 nucleotides read TGTGCCAGCAGCAACGACAGGGGGCGCGTTGGCGGCTACACCTTC.

J is TRBJ2-5 and V is TRBV5-6; D is unclear. V was cut by 1 base and J by 3 bases, with 13 bases left in between. The CDR3 runs 15 residues. Looked up from germline, CDR1 is SGHDT and CDR2 is YYEEEE. The CDR3 region is CASSLNVLAEETQYF. CDR3 sequence (DNA): TGTGCCAGCAGCTTGAATGTTTTGGCAGAAGAGACCCAGTACTTC.

The rearrangement uses TRBV28 and TRBJ2-7; D unclear. The V and J ends lost 5 bases and 5 bases respectively, with 7 bases between them. From germline, CDR1 is MDHEN and CDR2 SYDVKM. This CDR3 is built from 11 residues. CDR3 residues: CASSRAHEQYF. DNA of the CDR3: TGTGCCAGCAGTCGGGCCCACGAGCAGTACTTC.

The V gene is TRBV6-5, the J gene TRBJ2-7; D tentatively fits TRBD1 or TRBD2 (5 bases each). The ends were cut back, 2 bases at V and 4 bases at J, with 18 bases in the middle. This CDR3 spans 16 amino acids. The germline V gene has CDR1 MNHEY and CDR2 SVGAGI. The CDR3 nucleotides are TGTGCCAGCAGTTACACCCCCCCGTGGGACGCGTACGAGCAGTACTTC. Its protein is CASSYTPPWDAYEQYF.

This clone was seen only a few times. V is TRBV29-1 and J is TRBJ1-2; TRBD1 matches at 7 bases. This CDR3 has 13 amino acids. Trimming took 7 bases from V and 0 from J; bases not matched to a gene: 5. The V gene's germline CDR1 is SQVTM and CDR2 ANQGSEA. The CDR3 DNA reads TGCAGCGCCGGGACAGAAACTAACTATGGCTACACCTTC. This codes for CSAGTETNYGYTF.

This clone was observed once. The rearrangement uses TRBV2 and TRBJ2-1; 8 nucleotides agree with TRBD2. From germline, CDR1 is SNHLY and CDR2 FYNNEI. V shed 6 bases, J shed 3 bases, and the junction held 7 bases outside the gene matches. The CDR3 totals 15 residues. The CDR3 DNA reads TGTGCCAGCAGGCCCCCGGGACTAGTCTACAATGAGCAGTTCTTC. Its protein is CASRPPGLVYNEQFF.